The 15 T cell receptor beta chains listed next were all sequenced from one sample in a study of cytomegalovirus exposure and HLA in healthy donors. The method was immunoSEQ multiplex PCR; TCRdb's version includes in-frame clones alone and lacks a portion of them. The sample consists of about 150,000 clones, 91% of them appearing once. Sequencing was done on a sample of PBMCs. The receptors here all came from a man between 18 and 35 years old in good health and CMV-seronegative.

J is TRBJ2-7 and V is TRBV5-1; TRBD1 matches 8 bases. CDR3 length equals 16 residues. The ends lost 0 bases at V and 5 bases at J; junction bases unmatched: 10. The germline V gene has CDR1 SGHRS and CDR2 YFSETQ. The chain's CDR3 is CASSLGQGIEWNEQYF. The CDR3 coding sequence is TGCGCCAGCAGCTTGGGACAGGGGATTGAATGGAACGAGCAGTACTTC.

This chain links TRBV5-1 with TRBJ1-4; the match to TRBD1 covers 10 bases. Germline V CDR1 and CDR2: SGHRS, YFSETQ. V lost 4 bases to trimming and J lost 5 bases; unmatched junction nucleotides: 5. This CDR3 contains 15 residues. CDR3 loop: CASSDQDRGNEKLFF. The CDR3 region has the DNA TGCGCCAGCAGCGACCAGGACAGGGGGAATGAAAAACTGTTTTTT.

The V and J genes are TRBV4-3 and TRBJ2-7; D is ambiguous. This CDR3 is 10 amino acids long. V gave up 0 bases and J gave up 12 bases, with 6 bases separating them. The germline V gene encodes CDR1 LGHNA and CDR2 YSLEER. The CDR3: CASSQDTAYV. CDR3 DNA: TGCGCCAGCAGCCAAGATACCGCGTACGTC.

This chain joins TRBV5-6 and TRBJ2-3; 12 nucleotides line up with TRBD1. The trim removed 4 bases at V and 2 bases at J, leaving 5 bases unmatched. The CDR3 is 16 residues long. The germline gives CDR1 SGHDT, CDR2 YYEEEE. The CDR3 bases are TGTGCCAGCAGCCAAGGGACAGGGGGCAACACAGATACGCAGTATTTT. The encoded protein is CASSQGTGGNTDTQYF.

V is TRBV2 and J is TRBJ2-7; TRBD2 might be the D (6 bases). V was pared by 2 bases and J by 4 bases, with 21 bases between. Germline loops: CDR1 SNHLY, CDR2 FYNNEI. CDR3 size: 17 residues. This CDR3 reads CASSEFGGGDLGYEQYF. For the CDR3, the DNA is TGTGCCAGCAGTGAATTCGGGGGTGGGGACCTAGGGTACGAGCAGTACTTC.

The V gene is TRBV2, the J gene TRBJ2-3; D not resolved. CDR1 and CDR2 (germline): SNHLY, FYNNEI. The CDR3 is 12 residues long. V lost 6 bases, J lost 6 bases, and 10 bases lay in between. This CDR3 is CASSAHVDTQYF. CDR3 DNA: TGTGCCAGCAGCGCACACGTTGATACGCAGTATTTT.

This clone has a single count. The chain combines TRBV27 with TRBJ2-2, with 7 bases matching TRBD2. Trimming took 3 bases from V and 6 from J; bases not matched to a gene: 13. CDR1 is MNHEY, CDR2 SMNVEV, per germline (reference sequence). The length of the CDR3 is 17 residues. The CDR3 reads CASSFLGEGRRSGELFF. The CDR3 DNA sequence: TGTGCCAGCAGTTTCCTCGGGGAGGGGCGGCGATCCGGGGAGCTGTTTTTT.

Remarks on this clone: Other DNA sequences in the same sample also yield this CDR3. The chain recombines TRBV5-1 with TRBJ2-7; TRBD2 matches 11 bases. With 4 bases clipped from V and 1 base from J, the junction kept 4 bases outside the gene matches. Germline CDR1 SGHRS, CDR2 YFSETQ. The CDR3 runs to 15 residues. Written as DNA, the CDR3 is TGCGCCAGCAGCCCGGGACTAGCGGATTCCTACGAGCAGTACGTC. This sequence encodes CASSPGLADSYEQYV.

This clone was counted once. The chain employs TRBV5-4 and TRBJ1-2; D not resolved. With 0 bases removed from V and 8 bases from J, the gap between germline ends came to 20 bases. There are 16 residues in the CDR3. The V gene's germline CDR1 is SGHNT and CDR2 YYREEE (reference sequence). The CDR3: CASSLGFVQSRWGYTF. CDR3 DNA sequence: TGTGCCAGCAGCTTGGGGTTCGTCCAGTCCCGTTGGGGCTACACCTTC.

The chain combines TRBV10-3 with TRBJ1-3; tentatively, D is TRBD1 (6 bases). Germline V gene lookup returns CDR1 ENHRY and CDR2 SYGVKD. The CDR3 is 16 amino acids. With 4 bases removed from V and 2 bases from J, the gap between germline ends came to 15 bases. Here the CDR3 reads CAISAPPQGTGNTIYF. The DNA for the CDR3 is TGTGCCATCAGTGCACCCCCACAGGGTACTGGAAACACCATATATTTT.

The J gene is TRBJ1-1, the V gene TRBV13, with D possibly being TRBD1 (6 bases). The length of the CDR3 is 11 residues. Germline assignment: CDR1 PRHDT and CDR2 FYEKMQ (reference sequence). V was clipped by 6 bases and J by 8 bases, with 10 bases between them. The CDR3 DNA follows: TGTGCCAGCAGTCTCGGACAGGAAGCTTTCTTT. Translating gives CASSLGQEAFF.

V usage is TRBV4-3 and J usage is TRBJ2-1; perhaps TRBD1 as D (6 bases). Per the germline V gene, CDR1 is LGHNA and CDR2 is YSLEER. Trimming stripped 1 base from V and 7 bases from J, with 20 bases between. The CDR3 consists of 17 residues. The CDR3 DNA sequence: TGCGCCAGCAGCCAAGCCGCCGGGCAGACAGGCAGGAATGAGCAGTTCTTC. Amino acids: CASSQAAGQTGRNEQFF.

V gene TRBV6-5 combines with J gene TRBJ1-4; no reliable D call. V shed 8 bases and J shed 0 bases, with 10 bases lying between them. Germline V gene data show CDR1 as MNHEY and CDR2 as SVGAGI. The CDR3 runs to 14 residues. The CDR3 bases are TGTGCCAGCTCTAAGCTTGCAACTAATGAAAAACTGTTTTTT. This sequence encodes CASSKLATNEKLFF.

The genes are TRBV18 and TRBJ1-1; D is unclear. The V gene's germline CDR1 is KGHSH and CDR2 LQKENI. This CDR3 has 15 amino acids. Trimming shortened V by 3 bases and J by 0 bases, and 11 bases separated the two germline ends. The DNA for the CDR3 is TGTGCCAGCTCACCGGGGAGAGGGATGAACACTGAAGCTTTCTTT. This gives the protein CASSPGRGMNTEAFF.

This rearrangement joins TRBV6-1 to TRBJ1-1; tentative D call: TRBD1 (5 bases). V shed 8 bases and J shed 3 bases, with 13 bases lying between them. This CDR3 comprises 13 residues. Looked up from germline, CDR1 is MNHNS and CDR2 is SASEGT. The CDR3 region is CASGRQGDTEAFF. The CDR3 DNA sequence: TGTGCCAGCGGTAGGCAGGGCGACACTGAAGCTTTCTTT.